A single sample is the source of the 30 T cell receptor beta chains below, sequenced in a study of T cells in localized non-small cell lung cancer. The table came from immunoSEQ multiplex PCR; TCRdb's copy has only in-frame clones and leaves some out. The sample lists over a thousand clones, approximately 20% occurring once. Sample: normal lung tissue next to the tumor, taken before any cancer treatment. The receptors were sampled from a man between 40 and 75 years old with stage I squamous cell lung carcinoma.

This clone is deemed medium-sized. The chain couples TRBV11-3 to TRBJ2-2; TRBD2 aligns across 7 bases. CDR1 and CDR2 (germline): SGHNT, YENEEA. The ends lost 1 base at V and 5 bases at J; junction bases unmatched: 1. There are 14 residues in the CDR3. The CDR3 sequence is CASSLVGGTGELFF. The DNA for the CDR3 is TGTGCCAGCAGCTTAGTCGGGGGGACCGGGGAGCTGTTTTTT.

In its sample, this clone ranks as medium-sized. The V and J genes are TRBV11-3 and TRBJ1-3, with D hard to call. V dropped 5 bases and J dropped 0 bases, with 11 bases sitting between them. The CDR3 has 15 residues. Germline assignment: CDR1 SGHNT and CDR2 YENEEA. DNA of the CDR3: TGTGCCAGCAGCACTACCCGAAGCTCTGGAAACACCATATATTTT. This translates into CASSTTRSSGNTIYF.

This clone appeared a few times. The chain joins TRBV11-3 to TRBJ1-2; D not certain. Deletions cut 6 bases from V and 0 bases from J, with 14 bases between. Germline V lookup: CDR1 SGHNT, CDR2 YENEEA. The CDR3 is 15 residues long. The CDR3 spells CASSPNSVPNYGYTF. CDR3 nucleotide sequence: TGTGCCAGCAGTCCCAACAGCGTTCCTAACTATGGCTACACCTTC.

This clone qualifies as large. The chain uses TRBV5-1 and TRBJ1-3, with D maybe TRBD1 (5 bases). The V end lost 4 bases, the J end lost 7 bases, and 15 bases lay between the germline ends. The CDR3 covers 14 residues. CDR1 and CDR2 (germline): SGHRS, YFSETQ. CDR3 sequence: CASSPGEGANTIYF. Written as DNA, the CDR3 is TGCGCCAGCAGCCCGGGGGAGGGAGCGAACACCATATATTTT.

The rearrangement uses TRBV5-1 and TRBJ2-3, with D possibly TRBD2 on 6 matching bases. Deletions cut 1 base from V and 4 bases from J, with 13 bases between. The CDR3 runs to 15 residues. Germline CDR1 reads SGHRS; CDR2 reads YFSETQ. The CDR3 loop is CASSLSLGGADTQYF. Written as DNA, the CDR3 is TGCGCCAGCAGCTTGTCTCTGGGGGGAGCAGATACGCAGTATTTT. Full variable domain (rest looked up from reference TRBV5-1 and TRBJ2-3): KAGVTQTPRYLIKTRGQQVTLSCSPISGHRSVSWYQQTPGQGLQFLFEYFSETQRNKGNFPGRFSGRQFSNSRSEMNVSTLELGDSALYLCASSLSLGGADTQYFGPGTRLTVL.

This clone turned up a few times. The chain employs TRBV9 and TRBJ1-5; D ambiguous. In germline, CDR1 is SGDLS, CDR2 YYNGEE. The CDR3 runs 15 residues. Trimming shortened V by 3 bases and J by 2 bases, and 12 bases separated the two germline ends. DNA for the CDR3: TGTGCCAGCAGCGGGGCCCGGGGAGGCAATCAGCCCCAGCATTTT. Translating gives CASSGARGGNQPQHF.

This clone counts as medium-sized. J is TRBJ1-1 and V is TRBV11-3, with 8 bases that match TRBD1. V shed 6 bases and J 3 bases; nucleotides not matched to a gene: 12. This CDR3 spans 16 amino acids. Germline values: CDR1 SGHNT, CDR2 YENEEA. The CDR3 here is CASRHPRSQGDTEAFF. The CDR3 nucleotides are TGTGCCAGCAGACATCCCCGATCACAGGGGGACACTGAAGCTTTCTTT.

This clone was seen a few times. The chain recombines TRBV9 with TRBJ2-6; D gene uncertain. V was trimmed by 10 bases and J by 2 bases, leaving 10 bases between them. The V gene's germline CDR1 is SGDLS and CDR2 YYNGEE. CDR3 length: 13 amino acids. The CDR3 DNA reads as TGTGCCGGGCATGGCACTGGGGCCAACGTCCTGACTTTC. This gives the protein CAGHGTGANVLTF.

The chain recombines TRBV28 with TRBJ1-2, with 10 bases aligning to TRBD1. Germline V gene lookup returns CDR1 MDHEN and CDR2 SYDVKM. The CDR3 is 12 amino acids. Here the CDR3 DNA reads TGTGCTTGGGGACAGGGGTTCGTAGGCTACACCTTC. Its protein is CAWGQGFVGYTF.

By sample share, this clone is large. The chain recombines TRBV19 with TRBJ1-2; D perhaps matches TRBD1 (5 bases). This CDR3 contains 11 residues. Germline V gene sequence: CDR1 LNHDA, CDR2 SQIVND (reference sequence). V was clipped by 4 bases and J by 6 bases, with 6 bases between them. Here the CDR3 reads CASSKGDGYTF. CDR3 nucleotides: TGTGCCAGTAGTAAAGGGGATGGCTACACCTTC.

This clone is labeled as medium-sized. Here the CDR3 reads CASSDGGSTGNTIYF. The DNA for the CDR3 is TGTGCCAGCAGTGACGGGGGTTCTACCGGAAACACCATATATTTT. This chain links TRBV6-8 with TRBJ1-3, with D perhaps TRBD1 (5 bases). V dropped 5 bases and J dropped 4 bases, with 15 bases sitting between them. The CDR3 is 15 residues long. The germline V gene has CDR1 MNHGY and CDR2 SAAAGT.

This clone is labeled medium-sized. V gene TRBV6-8 combines with J gene TRBJ2-7; 8 bases agree with TRBD1. J lost 2 bases, V lost 6 bases, and 3 bases had no gene match. The CDR3 sequence is 13 residues long. The germline CDR1 and CDR2 sequences are MNHGY and SAAAGT. The CDR3 is CASRPGQAYEQYF. The CDR3 bases are TGTGCCAGCAGACCGGGACAGGCCTACGAGCAGTACTTC.

The chain has TRBV11-3 and TRBJ1-6; 7 bases line up with TRBD1. This CDR3 region has 15 residues. Germline trimming cut 5 bases from V and 8 bases from J; bases unmatched to any gene: 9. Germline V gene lookup returns CDR1 SGHNT and CDR2 YENEEA. Here the CDR3 reads CASSNRQGFDSPLHF. The CDR3 nucleotides read TGTGCCAGCAGCAACCGACAGGGTTTCGATTCACCCCTCCACTTT.

This clone has a handful of counts. The chain couples TRBV30 to TRBJ1-1; D gene unclear. Germline V CDR1 and CDR2: GTSNPN, SVGIG (reference sequence). V lost 8 bases and J lost 0, with 10 bases in between. The CDR3 contains 12 residues. Here the CDR3 reads CAGVRVNTEAFF. In DNA form, the CDR3 reads TGTGCCGGGGTTCGTGTGAACACTGAAGCTTTCTTT. Complete variable domain (other parts from reference TRBV30 and TRBJ1-1): SQTIHQWPATLVQPVGSPLSLECTVEGTSNPNLYWYRQAAGRGLQLLFYSVGIGQISSEVPQNLSASRPQDRQFILSSKKLLLSDSGFYLCAGVRVNTEAFFGQGTRLTVV.

The chain combines TRBV12-5 with TRBJ2-1, with TRBD2 matching 14 bases. The CDR3 totals 17 residues. Trimming removed 4 bases from V and 7 bases from J; junction bases left unmatched: 9. Germline CDR1 reads LGHNT; CDR2 reads FRNRAP. The CDR3 reads CASGWATTSGGGNEQFF. The CDR3 bases are TGTGCTAGTGGTTGGGCTACGACTAGCGGGGGGGGTAATGAGCAGTTCTTC.

This clone is labeled hyperexpanded (1% or more). The chain combines TRBV9 with TRBJ1-5; 11 bases match TRBD1. The CDR3 is made up of 16 amino acids. The ends lost 4 bases at V and 1 base at J; junction bases unmatched: 4. CDR1 and CDR2 (germline): SGDLS, YYNGEE. CDR3 region: CASSPGTGGSNQPQHF. The CDR3, as DNA: TGTGCCAGCAGCCCCGGGACAGGGGGGAGCAATCAGCCCCAGCATTTT.

This clone has a handful of counts. This chain connects TRBV29-1 to TRBJ2-1; D call uncertain. The CDR3 runs to 12 residues. V was trimmed by 3 bases and J by 3 bases, leaving 6 bases between them. Germline V gene sequence: CDR1 SQVTM, CDR2 ANQGSEA. The CDR3 sequence is CSVDGDYNEQFF. CDR3 DNA sequence: TGCAGCGTTGATGGGGACTACAATGAGCAGTTCTTC.

This clone is labeled as medium-sized (0.01 to 0.1%). The rearrangement uses TRBV11-3 and TRBJ1-1; maybe TRBD1 (6 bases). CDR1 SGHNT and CDR2 YENEEA come from the germline V gene. The V gene lost 5 bases and the J gene lost 7 bases, with 17 bases spanning the gap. The length of the CDR3 is 14 residues. Written as DNA, the CDR3 is TGTGCCAGCAGCACTCATTCAGGGGCCTATGAAGCTTTCTTT. Protein: CASSTHSGAYEAFF. Using reference TRBV11-3 and TRBJ1-1 for the parts outside the CDR3, the full variable domain is EAGVVQSPRYKIIEKKQPVAFWCNPISGHNTLYWYLQNLGQGPELLIRYENEEAVDDSQLPKDRFSAERLKGVDSTLKIQPAELGDSAVYLCASSTHSGAYEAFFGQGTRLTVV.

This clone has more than one count but fewer than ten. The rearrangement joins TRBV11-3 to TRBJ2-2; the match to TRBD1 covers 8 bases. Germline lookup yields CDR1 SGHNT and CDR2 YENEEA. The CDR3 extends over 16 amino acids. J lost 1 base, V lost 1 base, and 2 bases had no gene match. The CDR3 coding sequence is TGTGCCAGCAGCTTAGTGGGGACAGGGAACACCGGGGAGCTGTTTTTT. Amino acids: CASSLVGTGNTGELFF.

This sequence joins TRBV11-3 and TRBJ1-2; D is ambiguous. Trimming removed 4 bases from V and 2 bases from J, with 14 bases in between. This CDR3 has 15 amino acids. CDR1 and CDR2 (germline): SGHNT, YENEEA. The CDR3 protein is CASSSSAVGNYGYTF. CDR3 DNA sequence: TGTGCCAGCAGCTCGTCAGCGGTAGGAAACTATGGCTACACCTTC.

The V gene is TRBV11-3, the J gene TRBJ2-1; 7 bases align to TRBD2. The germline V gene has CDR1 SGHNT and CDR2 YENEEA. The CDR3 covers 15 residues. With V trimmed by 3 bases and J by 0 bases, 2 bases remained unmatched. The CDR3 region has the DNA TGTGCCAGCAGCTTGGGCGGGAGCTCCTACAATGAGCAGTTCTTC. This sequence encodes CASSLGGSSYNEQFF.

This clone was recorded a few times. This chain uses TRBV5-1 with TRBJ1-4; 7 nucleotides match TRBD1. Germline V lookup: CDR1 SGHRS, CDR2 YFSETQ. The CDR3 contains 14 residues. V trimming: 4 bases; J trimming: 8 bases; junction bases outside the gene matches: 8. The CDR3 nucleotides are TGCGCCAGCAGCACGGGACAGCAGGAAGAAAAACTGTTTTTT. This codes for CASSTGQQEEKLFF.

The chain combines TRBV6-8 with TRBJ1-4; possibly TRBD1 for D (6 bases). With 6 bases removed from V and 8 bases from J, the gap between germline ends came to 13 bases. The CDR3 runs 13 residues. Germline loops: CDR1 MNHGY, CDR2 SAAAGT. In nucleotides, the CDR3 is TGTGCCAGCAGCCAGGCAACAGGGGAAAAACTGTTTTTT. It specifies CASSQATGEKLFF.

This clone was seen only a few times. The gene calls are TRBV4-1 and TRBJ1-6; TRBD1 matches at 8 bases. V lost 0 bases to trimming and J lost 8 bases; unmatched junction nucleotides: 9. CDR1 is MGHRA and CDR2 is YSYEKL in the germline V gene. The CDR3 is made up of 17 amino acids. Here the CDR3 DNA reads TGCGCCAGCAGCCAAGAAGATATCGGACAGGGCCATTCACCCCTCCACTTT. Residues: CASSQEDIGQGHSPLHF.

This clone has a handful of counts. The V call is TRBV30, the J call TRBJ1-1, with D perhaps matching TRBD1 (5 bases). The CDR3 consists of 15 residues. Per germline, CDR1 GTSNPN and CDR2 SVGIG (reference sequence). V was trimmed by 3 bases and J by 7 bases, leaving 21 bases between them. CDR3 loop: CAWSVDPSGTLEAFF. CDR3 in DNA: TGTGCCTGGAGCGTCGACCCTTCAGGGACCCTTGAAGCTTTCTTT.

The chain has TRBV6-8 and TRBJ1-2; D is perhaps TRBD1 (5 bases). This CDR3 contains 14 residues. The germline gives CDR1 MNHGY, CDR2 SAAAGT. Trimming stripped 6 bases from V and 1 base from J, with 12 bases between. The CDR3 region has the DNA TGTGCCAGCAGCCGCAGGGTCCGTAACTATGGCTACACCTTC. This translates into CASSRRVRNYGYTF.

The chain uses TRBV11-3 and TRBJ2-2; 9 nucleotides match TRBD1. The CDR3 is 15 amino acids. V shed 5 bases, J shed 6 bases, and the junction held 7 bases outside the gene matches. Germline CDR1 reads SGHNT; CDR2 reads YENEEA. CDR3 bases: TGTGCCAGCAGCCTGGGACAGGGTAGCCCCGGGGAGCTGTTTTTT. This gives the protein CASSLGQGSPGELFF.

The J gene is TRBJ2-1, the V gene TRBV11-3, with D uncertain. Germline values: CDR1 SGHNT, CDR2 YENEEA. This CDR3 contains 14 residues. Trimming removed 0 bases from V and 4 bases from J, with 7 bases in between. The CDR3 reads CASSLEQPYNEQFF. The CDR3 DNA sequence: TGTGCCAGCAGCTTAGAACAGCCATACAATGAGCAGTTCTTC.

By proportion, this clone is large. The chain combines TRBV19 with TRBJ2-2, with D perhaps TRBD1 (6 bases). V lost 8 bases, J lost 4 bases, and 8 bases lay in between. The CDR3 loop spans 12 amino acids. Germline CDR1 and CDR2: LNHDA and SQIVND (reference sequence). The CDR3 nucleotides are TGTGCCAGTGCAGGGGTCACCGGGGAGCTGTTTTTT. As protein: CASAGVTGELFF.

This clone was picked up a small number of times. The V and J genes are TRBV11-3 and TRBJ2-3; TRBD2 aligns across 13 bases. Looked up from germline, CDR1 is SGHNT and CDR2 is YENEEA. The ends lost 5 bases at V and 2 bases at J; junction bases unmatched: 7. The CDR3 runs to 17 residues. The CDR3 coding sequence is TGTGCCAGCAGCCTGAGGACTAGCGGGGGTAACACAGATACGCAGTATTTT. It yields the protein CASSLRTSGGNTDTQYF. Complete variable domain (other parts from reference TRBV11-3 and TRBJ2-3): EAGVVQSPRYKIIEKKQPVAFWCNPISGHNTLYWYLQNLGQGPELLIRYENEEAVDDSQLPKDRFSAERLKGVDSTLKIQPAELGDSAVYLCASSLRTSGGNTDTQYFGPGTRLTVL.